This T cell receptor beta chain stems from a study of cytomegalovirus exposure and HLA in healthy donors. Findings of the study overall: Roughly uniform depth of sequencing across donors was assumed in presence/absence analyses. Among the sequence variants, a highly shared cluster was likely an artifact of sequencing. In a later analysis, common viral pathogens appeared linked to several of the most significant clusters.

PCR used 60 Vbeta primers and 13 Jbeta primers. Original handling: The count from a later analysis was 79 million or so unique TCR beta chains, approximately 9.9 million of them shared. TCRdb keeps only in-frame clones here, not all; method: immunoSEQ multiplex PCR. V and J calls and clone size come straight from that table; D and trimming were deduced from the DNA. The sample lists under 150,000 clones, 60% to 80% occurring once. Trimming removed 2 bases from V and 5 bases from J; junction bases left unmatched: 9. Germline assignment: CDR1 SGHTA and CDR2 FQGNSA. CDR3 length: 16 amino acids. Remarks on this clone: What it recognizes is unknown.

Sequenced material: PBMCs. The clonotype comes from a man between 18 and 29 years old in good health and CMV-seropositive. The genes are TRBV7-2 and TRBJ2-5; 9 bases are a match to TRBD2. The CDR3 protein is CASSLWRGGPAETQYF. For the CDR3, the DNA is TGTGCCAGCAGCTTATGGCGGGGGGGCCCCGCGGAGACCCAGTACTTC.